Listed below are T cell receptor beta chains from one sample, sequenced in a study of vaccination and CD4 T cells after COVID-19. The antigens for these receptors are not known. TCRdb reprocessed the PCR reads with MiXCR, giving one entry per CDR3 protein. This table has fewer than 15,000 distinct CDR3 sequences, 35% appearing once. The sequenced sample consisted of CD4+ T cells from blood, cultured in vitro. Receptor source: a human donor who had recovered from COVID-19. CDR3s leave out the opening cysteine and the closing phenylalanine or tryptophan. Clone size is stated in some rows and not others, as once, few, many or a class when expanded.

j_call	v_call	clone_size	cdr3_aa
TRBJ2-7	TRBV28	few	ASSFSPEDWARRNYEQY
TRBJ2-7	TRBV12-3/TRBV12-4	-	ASSLSAGAYEQY
TRBJ2-3	TRBV18	-	ASSPFVGVTDTQY
TRBJ2-7	TRBV25-1	-	ASMGANNEQY
TRBJ2-1	TRBV12-3/TRBV12-4	-	ASSSRTSGRGSYNEQF
TRBJ1-4	TRBV6-5	few	ASSYTLSTSVEKLF
TRBJ2-5	TRBV4-2	-	ASSQAPQETQY
TRBJ1-2	TRBV28	few	ASSSGTGTASTGS
TRBJ2-7	TRBV28	-	ASSHMASGISYEQY
TRBJ2-2	TRBV4-1	-	ASSQGQRQNTGELF
TRBJ2-3	TRBV20-1	-	SARDDSGSLTDTQY
TRBJ1-5	TRBV6-5	medium-sized	ASSYPGQGLYQPQH
TRBJ2-5	TRBV2	few	ASSEGAGKETQY
TRBJ2-7	TRBV11-2	-	ASSLEGQRASYEQY
TRBJ2-5	TRBV6-1	-	ASSAPGQQETQY
TRBJ2-2	TRBV7-6	few	ASSPTEGLNTGELF
TRBJ1-5	TRBV19	-	ASTRDRSGQPQH
TRBJ2-5	TRBV20-1	few	SAPPPPLNELETQY
TRBJ2-3	TRBV19	-	ASRRQGSSTDTQY
TRBJ1-1	TRBV28	few	ASSLIRGRAF
TRBJ2-3	TRBV6-1	few	ASSEDPLATQY
TRBJ1-1	TRBV5-5	-	ASSLLTGEIFEAF
TRBJ2-1	TRBV6-5	few	ASSYSMGNEQF
TRBJ2-2	TRBV11-3	-	ASSPRSTGANTGELF
TRBJ2-4	TRBV10-3	-	AISSEEGNIQY
TRBJ2-3	TRBV7-3	few	ASSLTAGGTDTQY
TRBJ2-3	TRBV5-1	-	ASSVEVAGATTDTQY
TRBJ2-2	TRBV4-3	-	ASSQEGQGPYANTGELF
TRBJ2-7	TRBV5-1	-	ASSLGGSWAYEQY
TRBJ2-2	TRBV6-1	-	ASRRAKTGELF
TRBJ2-1	TRBV12-3/TRBV12-4	-	ASSLLALYNEQF
TRBJ2-7	TRBV6-5	few	ASSFLRDEQY
TRBJ2-5	TRBV7-2	-	ASSLYLWLAGARKQETQY
TRBJ1-6	TRBV6-5	few	ASSYGYRGISPLH
TRBJ2-3	TRBV6-5	few	ASSSLAGLTDTQY
TRBJ1-5	TRBV7-9	few	ASSSDRDQPQH
TRBJ2-7	TRBV2	few	ASRLGGDEQY
TRBJ1-2	TRBV7-2	-	ASSEGQSGPYGYT
TRBJ2-3	TRBV5-4	-	ASSPPDTDTQY
TRBJ2-2	TRBV20-1	-	SVAAGSNTGELF
TRBJ2-7	TRBV7-2	-	ASTGGGARPPEQY
TRBJ2-1	TRBV20-1	-	SARDRASGSSSYNEQF
TRBJ2-3	TRBV24-1	few	ATSEPTGTGGTGVVTDTQY
TRBJ2-1	TRBV7-8	-	ASSLELQAYNEQF
TRBJ2-3	TRBV6-5	-	ASSYRGTSGRYTDTQY
TRBJ1-1	TRBV7-9	few	ASSLHGLYAEAF
TRBJ2-5	TRBV20-1	-	SATAGEWKETQY
TRBJ2-1	TRBV18	once	ASSHGRAHEQF
TRBJ1-1	TRBV19	-	ASSMGFAAGVLDTEAF
TRBJ2-2	TRBV6-1	few	ASKLFGTGYTGELF
TRBJ2-3	TRBV7-2	-	ASSSQTGRQGGAQY
TRBJ2-5	TRBV18	-	ASSPKLGLGETQY
TRBJ2-7	TRBV2	-	AGQQSRGTYEQY
TRBJ2-1	TRBV12-3/TRBV12-4	-	ASSPVRPGGGDEQF
TRBJ1-1	TRBV27	few	ASSSPGKDTEAF